This T cell receptor (beta chain) was captured in a study of graft-versus-host responses after intestinal transplantation. Overall study: Each transplant was multivisceral, liver-intestinal, or isolated intestinal. Once they had received anti-thymocyte globulin induction, all recipients took tacrolimus and steroids for roughly three years.

The assay was immunoSEQ multiplex PCR, and TCRdb's table has in-frame clones only and misses some. The data contain around 39,000 clones, 89% of them singletons. The table lists this clone with a count of one. Antigen unknown. Overall study results and limits: There was an association between peak levels of circulating GvH clones and early post-transplant HvG declines. Recipient marrow harbored GvH clones, some of which surfaced first in ileum or blood.

This TCR was sampled from a human patient who received an intestinal transplant, so some T cells may come from the graft donor. The sequenced sample was PBMCs, obtained around 270 days after transplant.

The chain's CDR3 is CASSLGGTDTQYF. The CDR3 nucleotides read TGTGCCAGCAGCTTAGGGGGCACAGATACGCAGTATTTT. The genes are TRBV11-2 and TRBJ2-3; D gene ambiguous. The CDR3 sequence is 13 residues long. Trimming left V 1 base short and J 1 base short, with 3 bases between. Germline CDR1 is SGHAT and CDR2 is FQNNGV.